These 25 T cell receptor beta chains were all obtained from the same sample, sequenced in a study of technical replicates of blood from a few donors. The table came from immunoSEQ multiplex PCR; TCRdb's copy has only in-frame clones and leaves some out. Of tens of thousands of clones listed, roughly 94% were seen once; the top ten hold 0.38%. Material for sequencing was T cells isolated from PBMCs. These receptors came from a human donor in good health.

This clone showed up just once. The chain joins TRBV5-8 to TRBJ1-4, with 9 nucleotides matching TRBD1. The V gene end was trimmed by 2 bases and the J gene end by 3 bases; junction bases not matched to a gene: 2. Germline V lookup: CDR1 SGHTS, CDR2 YDEGEE. There are 15 residues in the CDR3. The CDR3 DNA reads as TGTGCCAGCAGCTTCGGACAGGGGCCTAATGAAAAACTGTTTTTT. Its protein product is CASSFGQGPNEKLFF.

The rearrangement links TRBV6-1 to TRBJ2-1; TRBD1 matches 11 bases. The CDR3 totals 16 residues. CDR1 is MNHNS, CDR2 SASEGT, per germline. V shed 1 base, J shed 10 bases, and the junction held 9 bases outside the gene matches. The CDR3 sequence is CASSEDWTGGLKEQFF. In nucleotides, the CDR3 is TGTGCCAGCAGTGAAGATTGGACAGGGGGCTTGAAGGAGCAGTTCTTC.

This chain uses TRBV28 with TRBJ2-1, with TRBD2 identical over 10 bases. Trimming took 6 bases from V and 4 from J; bases not matched to a gene: 12. The CDR3 length is 17 residues. Germline CDR1 is MDHEN and CDR2 is SYDVKM. This CDR3 is CASRSGRAHMGYNEQFF. The CDR3, as DNA: TGTGCCAGCAGGAGCGGGAGGGCACACATGGGGTACAATGAGCAGTTCTTC.

The CDR3 here is CASSRMEETQYF. The CDR3 bases are TGTGCCAGCAGTCGAATGGAGGAGACCCAGTACTTC. The V and J genes are TRBV11-2 and TRBJ2-5; D unclear. Deletions cut 6 bases from V and 5 bases from J, with 10 bases between. The CDR3 is made up of 12 amino acids. Germline V gene data show CDR1 as SGHAT and CDR2 as FQNNGV.

This clone is a singleton in its sample. This sequence joins TRBV2 and TRBJ2-7; tentative D call: TRBD2 (6 bases). From germline, CDR1 is SNHLY and CDR2 FYNNEI. The V end was cut by 6 bases, the J end by 4 bases, with 13 bases between. This CDR3 is 13 amino acids long. The CDR3 DNA is TGTGCCAGCAGCCCCGGGGGTTCGTACGAGCAGTACTTC. It encodes CASSPGGSYEQYF.

The DNA of the CDR3 is TGTGCCAGCAGTGAGGGGGGGCTCACTGAAGCTTTCTTT. Amino acids: CASSEGGLTEAFF. The chain joins TRBV25-1 to TRBJ1-1; a weak D match, TRBD1 (6 bases). Trimming shortened V by 3 bases and J by 4 bases, and 9 bases separated the two germline ends. Germline assignment: CDR1 MGHDK and CDR2 SYGVNS. The CDR3 covers 13 residues.

This clone appeared once. The chain is built from TRBV4-1 and TRBJ2-3; TRBD1 agrees at 8 bases. The J segment lost 2 bases and the V segment lost 4 bases, leaving 2 bases of the junction unmatched. CDR1 MGHRA and CDR2 YSYEKL come from the germline V gene. The CDR3 extends over 14 amino acids. The CDR3 coding sequence is TGCGCCAGCAGCCCGGGACAGGCCACAGATACGCAGTATTTT. The encoded protein is CASSPGQATDTQYF.

This clone showed up just once. This chain uses TRBV19 with TRBJ1-5; the D is unclear. Germline CDR1 and CDR2: LNHDA and SQIVND (reference sequence). The length of the CDR3 is 16 residues. V was trimmed by 5 bases and J by 0 bases, leaving 14 bases between them. Here the CDR3 reads CASSPSEGISNQPQHF. For the CDR3, the DNA is TGTGCCAGTAGTCCGTCAGAGGGCATTAGCAATCAGCCCCAGCATTTT.

This clone was recorded only once. The V and J genes are TRBV19 and TRBJ1-1, with D unclear. Trimming removed 5 bases from V and 4 bases from J, with 14 bases in between. There are 14 residues in the CDR3. Per germline, CDR1 LNHDA and CDR2 SQIVND (reference sequence). The CDR3 DNA reads as TGTGCCAGTAGTCCCGGAGGCCTAATCACTGAAGCTTTCTTT. Protein: CASSPGGLITEAFF.

The chain joins TRBV7-9 to TRBJ2-7, with D uncertain. Trimming stripped 5 bases from V and 6 bases from J, with 14 bases between. The germline CDR1 and CDR2 sequences are SEHNR and FQNEAQ (reference sequence). There are 13 residues in the CDR3. CDR3 nucleotide sequence: TGTGCCAGCAGCCCCCCGGGTATAAGCGAGCAGTACTTC. Translating gives CASSPPGISEQYF.

This chain connects TRBV7-2 to TRBJ2-2; TRBD1 is a possible D gene (6 bases). This CDR3 is built from 13 residues. V was cut by 4 bases and J by 4 bases, with 7 bases left in between. Germline CDR1 SGHTA, CDR2 FQGNSA. The DNA for the CDR3 is TGTGCCAGCAGCTCGACAGGCACCGGGGAGCTGTTTTTT. Translating gives CASSSTGTGELFF.

This clone was seen more than once but under ten times. The chain combines TRBV9 with TRBJ2-1; 9 nucleotides line up with TRBD2. Germline trimming cut 4 bases from V and 0 bases from J; bases unmatched to any gene: 2. Germline-derived CDR1 and CDR2 are SGDLS and YYNGEE. This CDR3 has 15 residues. In nucleotides, the CDR3 is TGTGCCAGCAGCTTTAGCGGGAGCTCCTACAATGAGCAGTTCTTC. Its translation: CASSFSGSSYNEQFF.

This chain uses TRBV6-5 with TRBJ2-7; TRBD1 matches 9 bases. The CDR3 consists of 14 residues. V trimming: 8 bases; J trimming: 2 bases; junction bases outside the gene matches: 7. CDR1 is MNHEY, CDR2 SVGAGI, per germline. In nucleotides, the CDR3 is TGTGCCAGCGGGGAGGACAGGGGAACCTACGAGCAGTACTTC. Protein product: CASGEDRGTYEQYF.

V is TRBV10-3 and J is TRBJ2-7; D not resolved. The CDR3 has 13 residues. Looked up from germline, CDR1 is ENHRY and CDR2 is SYGVKD. Trimming cost V 0 bases and J 9 bases, with 12 bases left between them. CDR3 sequence reads: CAISESMEMGQYF. The CDR3 DNA reads TGTGCCATCAGTGAGTCGATGGAGATGGGGCAGTACTTC.

V and J are TRBV21-1 and TRBJ2-1; TRBD1 is the table's D call, not checked against the DNA. TRBV21-1 is designated a pseudogene. CDR3 length: 15 amino acids. In nucleotides, the CDR3 is TGTGCCAGCAGCCTCGACGGGACAGCCTACAATGAGCAGTTCTTC. It encodes CASSLDGTAYNEQFF.

The gene calls are TRBV29-1 and TRBJ2-2, with TRBD2 identical over 11 bases. This CDR3 contains 13 residues. Germline trimming cut 4 bases from V and 6 bases from J; bases unmatched to any gene: 1. The germline gives CDR1 SQVTM, CDR2 ANQGSEA. Written as DNA, the CDR3 is TGCAGCGTTGTGACTAGCGGGGCCGGGGAGCTGTTTTTT. This sequence encodes CSVVTSGAGELFF.

V gene TRBV9 combines with J gene TRBJ1-4, with 12 positions matching TRBD1. The CDR3 is 16 amino acids. In germline, CDR1 is SGDLS, CDR2 YYNGEE. Trimming took 3 bases from V and 8 from J; bases not matched to a gene: 8. The CDR3 DNA reads as TGTGCCAGCAGCGCCGGGACAGGGGGCTTAAGCGAAAAACTGTTTTTT. Protein product: CASSAGTGGLSEKLFF.

V gene TRBV5-1 combines with J gene TRBJ1-1; a possible D gene is TRBD1 (6 bases). This CDR3 region has 15 residues. Germline CDR1 is SGHRS and CDR2 is YFSETQ. V was cut by 4 bases and J by 1 base, with 14 bases left in between. CDR3 nucleotides: TGCGCCAGCAGCGAACTGGGGGGGCAGAACACTGAAGCTTTCTTT. Translating gives CASSELGGQNTEAFF.

The chain combines TRBV18 with TRBJ1-1; TRBD1 agrees at 7 bases. The CDR3 is 15 residues long. J gave up 4 bases and V 3 bases, and 8 bases lay outside the gene matches. Per the germline V gene, CDR1 is KGHSH and CDR2 is LQKENI. Here the CDR3 reads CASSPTGDSPTEAFF. The CDR3 DNA follows: TGTGCCAGCTCACCGACGGGGGACAGTCCCACTGAAGCTTTCTTT.

V usage is TRBV11-3 and J usage is TRBJ1-1; D remains ambiguous. Deletions cut 2 bases from V and 5 bases from J, with 15 bases between. The CDR3 has 15 amino acids. Looked up from germline, CDR1 is SGHNT and CDR2 is YENEEA. The CDR3: CASSLIFAGMTEAFF. Written as DNA, the CDR3 is TGTGCCAGCAGCTTAATATTTGCGGGGATGACTGAAGCTTTCTTT.

The chain has TRBV5-5 and TRBJ2-1; 7 positions agree with TRBD1. Germline CDR1 and CDR2: SGHKS and YYEKEE (reference sequence). This CDR3 spans 15 amino acids. V trimming: 0 bases; J trimming: 6 bases; junction bases outside the gene matches: 6. CDR3 residues: CASSLGYRGRNEQFF. Here the CDR3 DNA reads TGTGCCAGCAGCTTGGGCTACAGGGGCCGCAATGAGCAGTTCTTC.

J is TRBJ1-1 and V is TRBV6-5; maybe TRBD1 (5 bases). CDR1 is MNHEY, CDR2 SVGAGI, per germline. V lost 6 bases to trimming and J lost 0 bases, with 14 bases between them. This CDR3 has 15 residues. Here the CDR3 DNA reads TGTGCCAGCAGCTTAACAGGCCGCATGAACACTGAAGCTTTCTTT. Residues: CASSLTGRMNTEAFF.

The J gene is TRBJ2-2, the V gene TRBV6-1, with 9 bases that match TRBD2. Germline trimming cut 6 bases from V and 7 bases from J; bases unmatched to any gene: 9. CDR3 length: 15 amino acids. CDR1 is MNHNS and CDR2 is SASEGT in the germline V gene. The CDR3 loop is CASSGGRAYFGELFF. CDR3 nucleotides: TGTGCCAGCAGCGGCGGGAGGGCCTATTTCGGGGAGCTGTTTTTT.

The genes are TRBV11-2 and TRBJ2-7; TRBD1 matches at 9 bases. The CDR3 totals 16 residues. In germline, CDR1 is SGHAT, CDR2 FQNNGV. The J segment lost 0 bases and the V segment lost 5 bases, leaving 8 bases of the junction unmatched. Here the CDR3 DNA reads TGTGCCAGCAGCCCGGTTCCGGGACAGGGCTCCTACGAGCAGTACTTC. Translated: CASSPVPGQGSYEQYF.

This chain uses TRBV11-3 with TRBJ2-1, with 8 bases that match TRBD2. CDR3 length: 15 amino acids. Germline CDR1 reads SGHNT; CDR2 reads YENEEA. With 2 bases clipped from V and 1 base from J, the junction kept 1 base outside the gene matches. The DNA of the CDR3 is TGTGCCAGCAGCTTACAGCGGGAGTCCTACAATGAGCAGTTCTTC. It specifies CASSLQRESYNEQFF.